The next 28 T cell receptor beta chains were all read from a single sample in a study of vaccination effects on CD4 cells after COVID-19. CD4+ T cell isolation took place after nine to eleven days of culture. Their recognized antigens are unknown. Here immunoSEQ multiplex PCR was the method, and the copy in TCRdb shows in-frame clones only, minus some. The data show about 74,000 clones, with roughly three quarters seen just once and roughly 2% held by the top ten. Sequenced here: CD4+ T cells from PBMCs cultured without peptide, sampled before COVID-19 vaccination. All receptors derive from a human donor who received a COVID-19 vaccine.

This clone occurred a few times. The DNA of the CDR3 is TGTGCCACCAGCAGAGGGGTAGGGGGCTCCTACGAGCAGTACGTC. Its translation is CATSRGVGGSYEQYV. The chain recombines TRBV15 with TRBJ2-7; possible D gene TRBD1, 6 bases. This CDR3 has 15 residues. Germline assignment: CDR1 LNHNV and CDR2 YYDKDF (reference sequence). The V end was cut by 1 base, the J end by 0 bases, with 10 bases between.

This sequence joins TRBV6-1 and TRBJ1-6; D gene uncertain. CDR1 is MNHNS and CDR2 is SASEGT in the germline V gene. CDR3 length equals 13 residues. The V gene lost 3 bases and the J gene lost 7 bases, with 7 bases spanning the gap. The CDR3 DNA reads as TGTGCCAGCAGTGAGGTACCGAATTCACCCCTCCACTTT. Protein product: CASSEVPNSPLHF.

This clone was picked up a small number of times. The chain links TRBV2 to TRBJ1-2; 7 nucleotides align to TRBD1. CDR3 length: 13 residues. Trimming removed 6 bases from V and 8 bases from J; junction bases left unmatched: 9. CDR1 and CDR2 from the germline V gene are SNHLY and FYNNEI. The CDR3 coding sequence is TGTGCCAGCAGGAGGGGGCAGGAGATGGGCTACACCTTC. Translating gives CASRRGQEMGYTF.

The chain is built from TRBV6-5 and TRBJ1-2; D may be TRBD1 (6 bases). CDR1 MNHEY and CDR2 SVGAGI come from the germline V gene. Trimming cost V 9 bases and J 3 bases, with 14 bases left between them. The CDR3 contains 13 residues. This CDR3 is CASKQGIDYGYTF. The CDR3 DNA is TGTGCCAGTAAACAGGGAATTGACTATGGCTACACCTTC.

This clone was counted only a few times. The J gene is TRBJ1-4, the V gene TRBV5-1; the match to TRBD1 covers 8 bases. Germline CDR1 SGHRS, CDR2 YFSETQ. CDR3 length: 14 amino acids. J lost 4 bases, V lost 3 bases, and 2 bases had no gene match. The CDR3 DNA follows: TGCGCCAGCAGCTCGACAGGGGATAATGAAAAACTGTTTTTT. Protein sequence: CASSSTGDNEKLFF.

The rearrangement joins TRBV5-5 to TRBJ2-3; 8 bases agree with TRBD1. Per the germline V gene, CDR1 is SGHKS and CDR2 is YYEKEE (reference sequence). J lost 0 bases, V lost 2 bases, and 8 bases had no gene match. This CDR3 comprises 17 residues. CDR3 amino acids: CASSFRTGGSSTDTQYF. DNA for the CDR3: TGTGCCAGCAGCTTTAGAACAGGGGGAAGTAGCACAGATACGCAGTATTTT.

The chain links TRBV5-3 to TRBJ2-5; D not certain. TRBV5-3 is identified as an open reading frame with a role that is uncertain. CDR3 length equals 15 residues. The ends were cut back, 1 base at V and 0 bases at J, with 10 bases in the middle. The CDR3 DNA reads TGTGCCAGAAGCTTGAAGGCGACGTACCAAGAGACCCAGTACTTC. Encoded protein: CARSLKATYQETQYF.

This chain joins TRBV2 and TRBJ2-2; the D is unclear. The V and J ends lost 10 bases and 6 bases respectively, with 15 bases between them. This CDR3 comprises 13 residues. Germline V CDR1 and CDR2: SNHLY, FYNNEI. DNA of the CDR3: TGTGCCAAGCAGACGGGCAGGTCCGGGGAGCTGTTTTTT. It translates to CAKQTGRSGELFF.

The V gene is TRBV30, the J gene TRBJ1-1, with D maybe TRBD1 (6 bases). V was clipped by 0 bases and J by 3 bases, with 20 bases between them. Germline CDR1 reads GTSNPN; CDR2 reads SVGIG (reference sequence). The CDR3 runs to 17 residues. In nucleotides, the CDR3 is TGTGCCTGGAGTGTACTGCGTCAGGGGTTTTTGGACACTGAAGCTTTCTTT. This sequence encodes CAWSVLRQGFLDTEAFF. The full variable domain, rest sourced from reference TRBV30 and TRBJ1-1, is SQTIHQWPATLVQPVGSPLSLECTVEGTSNPNLYWYRQAAGRGLQLLFYSVGIGQISSEVPQNLSASRPQDRQFILSSKKLLLSDSGFYLCAWSVLRQGFLDTEAFFGQGTRLTVV.

This clone has a handful of counts. The chain has TRBV18 and TRBJ2-7; perhaps TRBD1 as D (6 bases). Trimming took off 3 bases at V and 3 bases at J, with 15 bases between the two ends. The CDR3 runs 15 residues. Germline V gene sequence: CDR1 KGHSH, CDR2 LQKENI. CDR3 sequence (DNA): TGTGCCAGCTCACCCGACAGGAGAGGTCTCTACGAGCAGTACGTC. Translation: CASSPDRRGLYEQYV.

This chain joins TRBV11-2 and TRBJ1-2; D gene unclear. CDR3 size: 13 residues. Germline CDR1 reads SGHAT; CDR2 reads FQNNGV. Trimming shortened V by 3 bases and J by 3 bases, and 8 bases separated the two germline ends. CDR3 sequence (DNA): TGTGCCAGCAGCTTTGGACTGGACTATGGCTACACCTTC. Protein: CASSFGLDYGYTF.

In nucleotides, the CDR3 is TGTGCCAGCTCACCCGACTCCGGGACCCAATATGGCTACACCTTC. Protein product: CASSPDSGTQYGYTF. The gene calls are TRBV18 and TRBJ1-2, with D possibly matching TRBD1 (5 bases). V was trimmed by 3 bases and J by 5 bases, leaving 16 bases between them. Per the germline V gene, CDR1 is KGHSH and CDR2 is LQKENI. This CDR3 is 15 amino acids long.

This clone was observed a few times. This same CDR3 is encoded by further DNA sequences in the sample. The gene calls are TRBV18 and TRBJ2-5; no clear D. V lost 0 bases and J lost 1, with 3 bases in between. Germline V gene lookup returns CDR1 KGHSH and CDR2 LQKENI. The CDR3 length is 13 residues. The CDR3 spells CASSPPVQETQYF. CDR3 DNA sequence: TGTGCCAGCTCACCACCGGTCCAAGAGACCCAGTACTTC.

V and J are TRBV14 and TRBJ2-3; D might be TRBD2 (5 bases). The CDR3 has 13 amino acids. Germline V gives CDR1 SGHDN, CDR2 FVKESK. The V and J ends lost 4 bases and 4 bases respectively, with 9 bases between them. CDR3 nucleotide sequence: TGTGCCAGCAGCCTAGGACTCCCAGATACGCAGTATTTT. Amino acids: CASSLGLPDTQYF. Supplemented by reference TRBV14 and TRBJ2-3, the full variable domain reads EAGVTQFPSHSVIEKGQTVTLRCDPISGHDNLYWYRRVMGKEIKFLLHFVKESKQDESGMPNNRFLAERTGGTYSTLKVQPAELEDSGVYFCASSLGLPDTQYFGPGTRLTVL.

The rearrangement joins TRBV9 to TRBJ1-4, with TRBD1 identical over 9 bases. V lost 0 bases and J lost 1; bases outside the gene matches: 4. Germline lookup yields CDR1 SGDLS and CDR2 YYNGEE. There are 17 residues in the CDR3. In DNA form, the CDR3 reads TGTGCCAGCAGCGTAGCGACAGGGGGGATAACTAATGAAAAACTGTTTTTT. Residues: CASSVATGGITNEKLFF. The whole variable domain, remainder taken from reference TRBV9 and TRBJ1-4, is DSGVTQTPKHLITATGQRVTLRCSPRSGDLSVYWYQQSLDQGLQFLIQYYNGEERAKGNILERFSAQQFPDLHSELNLSSLELGDSALYFCASSVATGGITNEKLFFGSGTQLSVL.

V usage is TRBV7-3 and J usage is TRBJ2-2; the D gene is possibly TRBD1 (6 bases). Per germline, CDR1 SGHTA and CDR2 FQGTGA. Deletions cut 2 bases from V and 6 bases from J, with 7 bases between. The CDR3 consists of 13 residues. CDR3 sequence (DNA): TGTGCCAGCAGCTTACCAGGGGCCGGGGAGCTGTTTTTT. Protein product: CASSLPGAGELFF. The full variable domain, completed using reference TRBV7-3 and TRBJ2-2, is GAGVSQTPSNKVTEKGKYVELRCDPISGHTALYWYRQSLGQGPEFLIYFQGTGAADDSGLPNDRFFAVRPEGSVSTLKIQRTERGDSAVYLCASSLPGAGELFFGEGSRLTVL.

This chain connects TRBV7-3 to TRBJ2-2; D is perhaps TRBD1 (6 bases). This CDR3 contains 20 residues. V lost 1 base, J lost 0 bases, and 21 bases lay in between. Germline V lookup: CDR1 SGHTA, CDR2 FQGTGA. The CDR3 nucleotides are TGTGCCAGCAGCTTAAACCCTTCACCTCCGGGACATACGAACACCGGGGAGCTGTTTTTT. Amino acids: CASSLNPSPPGHTNTGELFF.

The V gene is TRBV9, the J gene TRBJ2-1; 8 positions agree with TRBD1. The trim removed 0 bases at V and 10 bases at J, leaving 12 bases unmatched. The V gene's germline CDR1 is SGDLS and CDR2 YYNGEE. This CDR3 comprises 16 residues. CDR3 sequence (DNA): TGTGCCAGCAGCGTAGTTGGACAGGGACACATCGCGGAGCAGTTCTTC. Its protein product is CASSVVGQGHIAEQFF.

The chain has TRBV3-1 (or the pseudogene TRBV3-2) and TRBJ1-4, with D perhaps TRBD1 (6 bases). CDR1 and CDR2 (germline): LGHDT, YNNKEL (reference sequence). The V end was cut by 6 bases, the J end by 3 bases, with 20 bases between. The CDR3 length is 17 residues. The CDR3 region is CASSQIPRGGPNEKLFF. In DNA form, the CDR3 reads TGTGCCAGCAGTCAAATACCGCGGGGGGGGCCTAATGAAAAACTGTTTTTT.

With respect to this clone: This likely comes from a read error, as the CDR3 has no conserved phenylalanine or tryptophan at its end. Because the CDR3's place on the DNA is in doubt, the DNA is left out and the CDR3 is given as listed by TCRdb. The chain couples TRBV5-1 to TRBJ1-5; TRBD1 reflects the table's D call only, with no check against the DNA. Germline V gene data show CDR1 as SGHRS and CDR2 as YFSETQ. Including both end residues, the CDR3 is 12 amino acids long. CDR3 residues: CASKVNPQGKGV.

This clone was observed a few times. V usage is TRBV14 and J usage is TRBJ2-1; 13 bases map to TRBD2. CDR3 length: 17 residues. Germline V gene data show CDR1 as SGHDN and CDR2 as FVKESK. V shed 4 bases, J shed 2 bases, and the junction held 5 bases outside the gene matches. The CDR3 coding sequence is TGTGCCAGCAGCCCACTAGCGGGGGGGCCAGCCTACAATGAGCAGTTCTTC. This sequence encodes CASSPLAGGPAYNEQFF.

This clone occurred once. The rearrangement uses TRBV6-5 and TRBJ1-1; tentative D call: TRBD1 (6 bases). Trimming removed 0 bases from V and 5 bases from J, with 16 bases in between. This CDR3 region has 16 residues. The germline gives CDR1 MNHEY, CDR2 SVGAGI. The DNA of the CDR3 is TGTGCCAGCAGTTACTCGCGGAAGGGGGATCGGACTGAAGCTTTCTTT. Translating it yields CASSYSRKGDRTEAFF.

For this clone: This sample also contains other DNA sequences that code for the same CDR3. CDR3 DNA: TGCGCCAGCAGCTTGGGTAACTCTGGGGCCAACGTCCTGACTTTC. Its translation: CASSLGNSGANVLTF. V gene TRBV5-1 combines with J gene TRBJ2-6; no clear D gene. Between the trimmed V and J ends, which lost 0 bases and 0 bases, there was a span of 4 bases. The CDR3 spans 15 residues. Germline V gene sequence: CDR1 SGHRS, CDR2 YFSETQ. The full variable domain, with the rest looked up from reference TRBV5-1 and TRBJ2-6, is KAGVTQTPRYLIKTRGQQVTLSCSPISGHRSVSWYQQTPGQGLQFLFEYFSETQRNKGNFPGRFSGRQFSNSRSEMNVSTLELGDSALYLCASSLGNSGANVLTFGAGSRLTVL.

This CDR3 reads CASIQGHGTEAFF. For the CDR3, the DNA is TGTGCCAGCATTCAGGGTCACGGCACTGAAGCTTTCTTT. The rearrangement links TRBV2 to TRBJ1-1; D perhaps matches TRBD1 (5 bases). Germline V gives CDR1 SNHLY, CDR2 FYNNEI. V was pared by 7 bases and J by 4 bases, with 13 bases between. CDR3 length: 13 residues.

CDR3 bases: TGTGCCAGCTCACGAAACGGGGAGACAACTAATGAAAAACTGTTTTTT. Translated, it gives CASSRNGETTNEKLFF. The rearrangement uses TRBV18 and TRBJ1-4; D unresolved. The ends were cut back, 4 bases at V and 0 bases at J, with 12 bases in the middle. This CDR3 contains 16 residues. CDR1 is KGHSH and CDR2 is LQKENI in the germline V gene.

This sequence joins TRBV5-1 and TRBJ2-7, with 7 bases aligning to TRBD1. The V gene's germline CDR1 is SGHRS and CDR2 YFSETQ. CDR3 size: 16 residues. V trimming: 0 bases; J trimming: 0 bases; junction bases outside the gene matches: 6. As DNA, the CDR3 is TGCGCCAGCAGCTTGGGCGCCGGGACAGACTCCTACGAGCAGTACGTC. It translates to CASSLGAGTDSYEQYV.

This chain links TRBV7-3 with TRBJ2-6; no definite D call. The CDR3 covers 15 residues. Per the germline V gene, CDR1 is SGHTA and CDR2 is FQGTGA. Trimming removed 1 base from V and 0 bases from J, with 4 bases in between. This chain's CDR3 is CASSLIVSGANVLTF. CDR3 DNA sequence: TGTGCCAGCAGCTTAATAGTCTCTGGGGCCAACGTCCTGACTTTC.

This clone has only a few counts. J is TRBJ2-2 and V is TRBV19, with 8 bases aligning to TRBD1. V shed 8 bases, J shed 0 bases, and the junction held 5 bases outside the gene matches. The CDR3 loop spans 15 amino acids. Germline assignment: CDR1 LNHDA and CDR2 SQIVND (reference sequence). This chain's CDR3 is CASGGTGTNTGELFF. The CDR3 nucleotides are TGTGCCAGTGGAGGGACAGGCACGAACACCGGGGAGCTGTTTTTT.